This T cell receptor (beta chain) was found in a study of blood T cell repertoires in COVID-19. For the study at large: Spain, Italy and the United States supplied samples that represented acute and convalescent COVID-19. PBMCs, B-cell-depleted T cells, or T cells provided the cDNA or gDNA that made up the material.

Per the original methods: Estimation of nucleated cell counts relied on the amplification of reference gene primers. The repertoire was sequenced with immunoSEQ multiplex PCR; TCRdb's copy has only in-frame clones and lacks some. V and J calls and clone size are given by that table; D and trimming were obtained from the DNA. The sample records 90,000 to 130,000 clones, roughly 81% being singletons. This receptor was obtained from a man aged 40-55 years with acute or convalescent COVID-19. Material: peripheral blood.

DNA of the CDR3: TGTGCCAGCAGCTTCCTCCCAGGGGGGAGAGGGGGCAATGAGCAGTTCTTC. It encodes CASSFLPGGRGGNEQFF. This sequence joins TRBV11-2 and TRBJ2-1, with D possibly TRBD1 on 7 matching bases. V was trimmed by 3 bases and J by 6 bases, leaving 21 bases between them. The CDR3 length is 17 residues. CDR1 SGHAT and CDR2 FQNNGV come from the germline V gene.